Below are 8 T cell receptor beta chains sequenced from a single sample in a study of T cell responses to AZD1222 COVID-19 vaccine. Assay: immunoSEQ multiplex PCR; the TCRdb copy retains only in-frame clones and omits some. This table holds 190,000 or so clones, about 93% found once. Sequenced here: peripheral blood, sampled 28 days after the second AZD1222 dose. The receptors here all came from an adult who received the AZD1222 COVID-19 vaccine.

The chain has TRBV19 and TRBJ1-1, with D uncertain. V was cut by 7 bases and J by 0 bases, with 6 bases left in between. The CDR3 sequence is 12 residues long. Germline CDR1 and CDR2: LNHDA and SQIVND (reference sequence). The DNA for the CDR3 is TGTGCCAGTATCAACTTGAACACTGAAGCTTTCTTT. Amino acids: CASINLNTEAFF.

The V gene is TRBV7-9, the J gene TRBJ1-6; tentatively, D is TRBD1 (5 bases). The CDR3 is 14 residues long. CDR1 is SEHNR, CDR2 FQNEAQ, per germline (reference sequence). Trimming cost V 0 bases and J 8 bases, with 8 bases left between them. CDR3 sequence reads: CASSLAEGHSPLHF. In nucleotides, the CDR3 is TGTGCCAGCAGCTTAGCTGAGGGACATTCACCCCTCCACTTT.

The rearrangement uses TRBV6-1 and TRBJ1-4, with TRBD1 matching over 7 bases. Losses at the gene ends were 1 base for V and 8 bases for J; bases not matched to a gene: 10. Germline V gene sequence: CDR1 MNHNS, CDR2 SASEGT. This CDR3 is built from 16 residues. This CDR3 is CASSEEVPGGSEKLFF. For the CDR3, the DNA is TGTGCCAGCAGTGAAGAGGTCCCAGGGGGATCCGAAAAACTGTTTTTT.

The chain has TRBV27 and TRBJ1-2; TRBD1 is a possible D gene (5 bases). The CDR3 length is 14 residues. Germline V gene data show CDR1 as MNHEY and CDR2 as SMNVEV (reference sequence). This CDR3 is CVTGTGDGLYGYTF. As DNA, the CDR3 is TGTGTGACCGGCACAGGTGACGGGTTATATGGCTACACCTTC.

The rearrangement links TRBV5-1 to TRBJ1-6; the D is unclear. Between the trimmed V and J ends, which lost 2 bases and 6 bases, there was a span of 12 bases. Germline assignment: CDR1 SGHRS and CDR2 YFSETQ. CDR3 length: 15 amino acids. CDR3 amino acids: CASSLEAEINSPLHF. The CDR3 nucleotides are TGCGCCAGCAGCTTAGAGGCGGAGATTAATTCACCCCTCCACTTT.

The rearrangement uses TRBV6-1 and TRBJ1-3, with TRBD1 as a possible D gene (6 bases). The CDR3 length is 15 residues. Germline values: CDR1 MNHNS, CDR2 SASEGT. V gave up 3 bases and J gave up 1 base, with 10 bases separating them. CDR3 bases: TGTGCCAGCAGTGATAAACAGGGATCTGGAAACACCATATATTTT. Translation gives CASSDKQGSGNTIYF.

V gene TRBV4-1 combines with J gene TRBJ1-4; unclear D gene. V lost 0 bases, J lost 6 bases, and 14 bases lay in between. Germline CDR1 reads MGHRA; CDR2 reads YSYEKL. This CDR3 is 16 amino acids long. The CDR3 DNA follows: TGCGCCAGCAGCCAAGAAGCCAGCCTATATTATGAAAAACTGTTTTTT. Translated: CASSQEASLYYEKLFF.

V usage is TRBV6-4 and J usage is TRBJ2-2; D may correspond to TRBD1 or TRBD2 (6 bases each). V lost 6 bases and J 0 bases, leaving 14 bases between the germline ends. The V gene's germline CDR1 is MRHNA and CDR2 SNTAGT. This CDR3 contains 16 residues. CDR3: CASSPEGGANTGELFF. The CDR3, as DNA: TGTGCCAGCAGCCCCGAGGGGGGCGCGAACACCGGGGAGCTGTTTTTT.